A single sample gave rise to the 16 T cell receptor beta chains below, sequenced in a study of high-grade serous ovarian cancer treatment subgroups. Produced via immunoSEQ multiplex PCR; TCRdb's table is partial and in-frame only. Of 300 to 350 clones in the sample, around 80% are singletons; the top ten hold 9.5% to 15%. Tumor samples were taken before definitive surgery or chemotherapy. Sequencing input: tumor tissue. These receptors were collected from a human donor with high-grade serous ovarian cancer.

The chain links TRBV5-8 to TRBJ1-2; D not resolved. Germline CDR1 and CDR2: SGHTS and YDEGEE. V was clipped by 7 bases and J by 4 bases, with 20 bases between them. CDR3 length: 15 residues. The CDR3 protein is CASLSYPRKTYGYTF. In DNA form, the CDR3 reads TGTGCCAGCTTAAGCTATCCACGAAAGACCTATGGCTACACCTTC.

This clone qualifies as hyperexpanded. This rearrangement joins TRBV10-1 to TRBJ1-2; the D is unclear. The V gene's germline CDR1 is WNHNN and CDR2 SYGVQD (reference sequence). The CDR3 has 10 amino acids. V lost 5 bases and J lost 8, with 6 bases in between. The chain's CDR3 is CASSSDGYTF. The CDR3, as DNA: TGCGCCAGCAGTTCGGACGGCTACACCTTC.

The chain is built from TRBV6-5 and TRBJ1-1; the D gene is possibly TRBD1 (6 bases). The CDR3 sequence is 15 residues long. The V gene lost 2 bases and the J gene lost 5 bases, with 15 bases spanning the gap. Germline V gives CDR1 MNHEY, CDR2 SVGAGI. The CDR3 region has the DNA TGTGCCAGCAGTTACCCGACGCAGGGGCAGACTGAAGCTTTCTTT. This gives the protein CASSYPTQGQTEAFF.

This rearrangement joins TRBV9 to TRBJ1-3; D remains ambiguous. Trimming cost V 0 bases and J 6 bases, with 10 bases left between them. The V gene's germline CDR1 is SGDLS and CDR2 YYNGEE. CDR3 size: 14 residues. The CDR3 nucleotides are TGTGCCAGCAGCGTAGGTCCAGATCAAAACACCATATATTTT. It codes for CASSVGPDQNTIYF.

The CDR3 DNA reads as TGTGCCAGCAGTTTCGACGGCTTTGGGTGCGAGCAGTACTTC. Its protein product is CASSFDGFGCEQYF. The chain uses TRBV6-6 and TRBJ2-7; the D is unclear. V was cut by 4 bases and J by 6 bases, with 16 bases left in between. In germline, CDR1 is MNHNY, CDR2 SVGAGI (reference sequence). CDR3 length: 14 residues.

The J gene is TRBJ1-5, the V gene TRBV4-3; 8 nucleotides match TRBD1. The CDR3 is 16 residues long. Germline-derived CDR1 and CDR2 are LGHNA and YSLEER. V dropped 3 bases and J dropped 2; count of bases not matched to a gene: 6. The DNA for the CDR3 is TGCGCCAGCAGCCAGTACAGGGGGGACCGCAATCAGCCCCAGCATTTT. It yields the protein CASSQYRGDRNQPQHF.

This clone came up a few times. The rearrangement links TRBV6-1 to TRBJ2-2, with D possibly being TRBD2 (5 bases). Per germline, CDR1 MNHNS and CDR2 SASEGT. The V and J ends lost 5 bases and 5 bases respectively, with 9 bases between them. The CDR3 is 13 amino acids. CDR3 bases: TGTGCCAGCAGTTCTGGACTTACCGGGGAGCTGTTTTTT. This translates into CASSSGLTGELFF.

The J gene is TRBJ2-1, the V gene TRBV6-1; D is perhaps TRBD1 or TRBD2 (7 bases each). The CDR3 runs to 15 residues. Germline V gene data show CDR1 as MNHNS and CDR2 as SASEGT. The V end was cut by 4 bases, the J end by 6 bases, with 16 bases between. The CDR3 loop reads CASSVAGEGANEQFF. The CDR3 bases are TGTGCCAGCAGTGTGGCGGGAGAGGGGGCCAATGAGCAGTTCTTC.

CDR3 sequence: CASSWRDSSYNEQFF. The CDR3 region has the DNA TGTGCCAGCAGCTGGCGGGATAGCTCCTACAATGAGCAGTTCTTC. The chain uses TRBV11-2 and TRBJ2-1, with TRBD2 as a possible D gene (6 bases). The CDR3 totals 15 residues. Germline V gene lookup returns CDR1 SGHAT and CDR2 FQNNGV. V lost 4 bases and J lost 0, with 10 bases in between.

V is TRBV7-4 and J is TRBJ1-1, with 7 bases fitting TRBD1. Germline assignment: CDR1 SGHVT and CDR2 SQSDAQ. V shed 4 bases, J shed 1 base, and the junction held 0 bases outside the gene matches. The CDR3 contains 13 residues. CDR3 bases: TGTGCCAGCAGCTACAGGGGGAACACTGAAGCTTTCTTT. This sequence encodes CASSYRGNTEAFF. The full variable domain, rest sourced from reference TRBV7-4 and TRBJ1-1, is GAGVSQSPRYKVAKRGRDVALRCDSISGHVTLYWYRQTLGQGSEVLTYSQSDAQRDKSGRPSGRFSAERPERSVSTLKIQRTEQGDSAVYLCASSYRGNTEAFFGQGTRLTVV.

This clone was seen a few times. The chain uses TRBV6-6 and TRBJ2-2, with TRBD2 matching over 10 bases. The germline V gene encodes CDR1 MNHNY and CDR2 SVGAGI (reference sequence). The CDR3 loop spans 13 amino acids. CDR3 sequence: CAAGGPGTGELFF. In DNA, the CDR3 is TGTGCAGCGGGGGGGCCGGGCACCGGGGAGCTGTTTTTT.

This clone was detected only a few times. CDR3: CASSSLGFSGANVLTF. The CDR3 DNA is TGCGCCAGCAGCTCGCTAGGGTTCTCTGGGGCCAACGTCCTGACTTTC. V is TRBV5-1 and J is TRBJ2-6, with unresolved D. Germline-derived CDR1 and CDR2 are SGHRS and YFSETQ. The V end was cut by 3 bases, the J end by 0 bases, with 10 bases between. This CDR3 region has 16 residues. Complete variable domain (other parts from reference TRBV5-1 and TRBJ2-6): KAGVTQTPRYLIKTRGQQVTLSCSPISGHRSVSWYQQTPGQGLQFLFEYFSETQRNKGNFPGRFSGRQFSNSRSEMNVSTLELGDSALYLCASSSLGFSGANVLTFGAGSRLTVL.

This clone was seen once. The chain couples TRBV29-1 to TRBJ2-7, with TRBD2 identical over 10 bases. With V trimmed by 4 bases and J by 6 bases, 12 bases remained unmatched. The CDR3 totals 15 residues. Germline V CDR1 and CDR2: SQVTM, ANQGSEA. DNA of the CDR3: TGCAGCGTTGTAGTGGGAACTAGCGGGATTCCCGAGCAGTACTTC. Translating gives CSVVVGTSGIPEQYF.

The chain employs TRBV19 and TRBJ1-5, with 8 positions matching TRBD1. The V gene end was trimmed by 3 bases and the J gene end by 6 bases; junction bases not matched to a gene: 4. There are 14 residues in the CDR3. Germline V gene sequence: CDR1 LNHDA, CDR2 SQIVND (reference sequence). This CDR3 is CASSMGQEVQPQHF. CDR3 nucleotides: TGTGCCAGTAGTATGGGACAGGAGGTTCAGCCCCAGCATTTT.

V usage is TRBV6-4 and J usage is TRBJ1-5; 10 bases line up with TRBD1. The J segment lost 1 base and the V segment lost 6 bases, leaving 15 bases of the junction unmatched. CDR1 and CDR2 (germline): MRHNA, SNTAGT. The CDR3 runs to 19 residues. The CDR3 loop is CASSYGPGTGEESNQPQHF. The CDR3 region has the DNA TGTGCCAGCAGCTACGGCCCCGGGACAGGGGAAGAAAGCAATCAGCCCCAGCATTTT.

The chain has TRBV5-1 and TRBJ1-2; D is possibly TRBD1 (6 bases). Trimming took 4 bases from V and 2 from J, leaving 18 bases between them. CDR1 and CDR2 (germline): SGHRS, YFSETQ. This CDR3 spans 16 amino acids. The DNA of the CDR3 is TGCGCCAGCAGCCAGATGGGGGGGAGGGGGAACTATGGCTACACCTTC. Its protein product is CASSQMGGRGNYGYTF.